These 25 T cell receptor beta chains were all obtained from the same sample, sequenced in a study of PD-1 and CTLA-4 blockade in melanoma. The protocol was immunoSEQ multiplex PCR, while the TCRdb copy is restricted to in-frame clones and leaves out a portion. The sample has about 31,000 clones, 88% seen once. The material sequenced was CD8+ T cells from peripheral blood, taken from a patient given anti-PD-1 treatment. These receptors came from a human donor with melanoma.

The chain employs TRBV6-5 and TRBJ1-1; D gene unclear. Trimming pared 2 bases from V and 8 bases from J, leaving 6 bases between. The CDR3 totals 11 residues. From germline, CDR1 is MNHEY and CDR2 SVGAGI. CDR3: CASSYEEEAFF. In DNA form, the CDR3 reads TGTGCCAGCAGTTACGAGGAAGAAGCTTTCTTT.

The V and J genes are TRBV7-8 and TRBJ2-4, with a possible D match to TRBD1 (6 bases). This CDR3 is 14 amino acids long. Per the germline V gene, CDR1 is SGHVS and CDR2 is FQNEAQ. V lost 5 bases, J lost 8 bases, and 16 bases lay in between. The CDR3 bases are TGTGCCAGCAGCGCACAGGGTGGTGTCGACATTCAGTACTTC. Translated: CASSAQGGVDIQYF.

This clone was observed once. The CDR3 DNA sequence: TGTGCCAGCAGTTATGGGGGAGCCGAAGCTTTCTTT. It translates to CASSYGGAEAFF. The chain joins TRBV6-5 to TRBJ1-1; maybe TRBD1 (5 bases). This CDR3 is built from 12 residues. The V gene's germline CDR1 is MNHEY and CDR2 SVGAGI. With 3 bases removed from V and 8 bases from J, the gap between germline ends came to 10 bases.

The rearrangement joins TRBV9 to TRBJ1-1, with D perhaps matching TRBD1 (5 bases). Germline loops: CDR1 SGDLS, CDR2 YYNGEE. The CDR3 totals 17 residues. V was cut by 4 bases and J by 0 bases, with 19 bases left in between. Here the CDR3 DNA reads TGTGCCAGCAGCCCCCGGGACCGACTGCTCATGAACACTGAAGCTTTCTTT. Protein product: CASSPRDRLLMNTEAFF.

This clone was seen just once. The gene calls are TRBV7-2 and TRBJ1-5; 8 nucleotides align to TRBD1. Germline V CDR1 and CDR2: SGHTA, FQGNSA. The ends lost 4 bases at V and 4 bases at J; junction bases unmatched: 9. The CDR3 spans 16 residues. The CDR3 nucleotides read TGTGCCAGCAGCTCCACCCCGGACAGGGTTAATCAGCCCCAGCATTTT. As protein: CASSSTPDRVNQPQHF.

Points on this clone: Other nucleotide sequences in the sample specify the same CDR3. The chain uses TRBV12-3 or TRBV12-4 and TRBJ2-7; TRBD1 is a possible D gene (5 bases). V was clipped by 6 bases and J by 4 bases, with 7 bases between them. The CDR3 sequence is 11 residues long. CDR3 DNA sequence: TGTGCCAGCAGCCCAGGGTACGAGCAGTACTTC. Its translation is CASSPGYEQYF.

J is TRBJ2-1 and V is TRBV28; D possibly matches TRBD1 or TRBD2 (5 bases each). CDR1 and CDR2 from the germline V gene are MDHEN and SYDVKM. The CDR3 loop spans 14 amino acids. The V end was cut by 3 bases, the J end by 4 bases, with 10 bases between. CDR3 residues: CASSLGVEYNEQFF. In DNA form, the CDR3 reads TGTGCCAGCAGTTTGGGGGTCGAGTACAATGAGCAGTTCTTC.

V and J are TRBV2 and TRBJ2-1; D remains unclear. CDR1 and CDR2 (germline): SNHLY, FYNNEI. The CDR3 loop spans 11 amino acids. The V end was cut by 7 bases, the J end by 6 bases, with 7 bases between. The CDR3 protein is CASTPGNEQFF. CDR3 DNA: TGTGCCAGCACCCCGGGCAATGAGCAGTTCTTC.

This clone has just one count. This sequence joins TRBV12-3 or TRBV12-4 and TRBJ2-1; D ambiguous. This CDR3 comprises 11 residues. The V and J ends lost 6 bases and 8 bases respectively, with 8 bases between them. CDR3 sequence: CASRGSHEQFF. In DNA form, the CDR3 reads TGTGCCAGCAGGGGGTCTCATGAGCAGTTCTTC.

The chain joins TRBV9 to TRBJ2-7, with D perhaps TRBD1 (5 bases). The V end lost 0 bases, the J end lost 3 bases, and 13 bases lay between the germline ends. This CDR3 has 15 amino acids. CDR1 and CDR2 (germline): SGDLS, YYNGEE. In nucleotides, the CDR3 is TGTGCCAGCAGCGTAGGCCAAGGGGCTCTCTACGAGCAGTACTTC. Its translation: CASSVGQGALYEQYF.

The V gene is TRBV9, the J gene TRBJ1-1; no clear D gene. The CDR3 runs 14 residues. Trimming removed 0 bases from V and 1 base from J, with 7 bases in between. Germline CDR1 is SGDLS and CDR2 is YYNGEE. CDR3 sequence reads: CASSVEGRNTEAFF. The CDR3 bases are TGTGCCAGCAGCGTAGAGGGAAGGAACACTGAAGCTTTCTTT.

The V gene is TRBV10-3, the J gene TRBJ2-5; TRBD1 aligns across 10 bases. J lost 4 bases, V lost 2 bases, and 4 bases had no gene match. The germline V gene encodes CDR1 ENHRY and CDR2 SYGVKD. The CDR3 totals 15 residues. CDR3 nucleotides: TGTGCCATCAGTGAGGGGACAGGGGAAGGAGAGACCCAGTACTTC. Translation gives CAISEGTGEGETQYF.

V is TRBV7-9 and J is TRBJ2-7; no reliable D call. CDR3 size: 12 residues. CDR1 is SEHNR, CDR2 FQNEAQ, per germline (reference sequence). V was trimmed by 0 bases and J by 6 bases, leaving 6 bases between them. As DNA, the CDR3 is TGTGCCAGCAGCTTAGCGGCGGTCGAGCAGTACTTC. Translation gives CASSLAAVEQYF. Looking up the rest from reference TRBV7-9 and TRBJ2-7 gives the full variable domain: DTGVSQNPRHKITKRGQNVTFRCDPISEHNRLYWYRQTLGQGPEFLTYFQNEAQLEKSRLLSDRFSAERPKGSFSTLEIQRTEQGDSAMYLCASSLAAVEQYFGPGTRLTVT.

The chain recombines TRBV28 with TRBJ2-6, with D possibly being TRBD2 (5 bases). Trimming removed 4 bases at V and 3 bases at J, with 25 bases between. The CDR3 has 20 amino acids. In germline, CDR1 is MDHEN, CDR2 SYDVKM. The CDR3 region is CASSSPSRLRELVGANVLTF. As DNA, the CDR3 is TGTGCCAGCAGTTCCCCCTCAAGACTCCGGGAACTGGTTGGGGCCAACGTCCTGACTTTC.

This chain joins TRBV28 and TRBJ1-2; TRBD1 might be the D (5 bases). The CDR3 runs to 14 residues. The germline gives CDR1 MDHEN, CDR2 SYDVKM. V lost 3 bases and J 5 bases, leaving 13 bases between the germline ends. CDR3 sequence: CASSFGGTPYGYTF. The CDR3 DNA sequence: TGTGCCAGCAGTTTCGGGGGAACCCCTTATGGCTACACCTTC.

J is TRBJ2-7 and V is TRBV6-1; perhaps TRBD1 as D (5 bases). The V gene lost 1 base and the J gene lost 6 bases, with 13 bases spanning the gap. CDR1 is MNHNS, CDR2 SASEGT, per germline. CDR3 length: 14 amino acids. CDR3 in DNA: TGTGCCAGCAGTGAAGTTAAGGGGTCGGGCGAGCAGTACTTC. It translates to CASSEVKGSGEQYF.

The chain uses TRBV5-1 and TRBJ2-1; a weak D match, TRBD1 (5 bases). Per germline, CDR1 SGHRS and CDR2 YFSETQ. CDR3 length equals 15 residues. The V gene lost 5 bases and the J gene lost 4 bases, with 16 bases spanning the gap. This chain's CDR3 is CASSSSGAPYNEQFF. CDR3 nucleotide sequence: TGCGCCAGCAGTTCGAGTGGGGCCCCTTACAATGAGCAGTTCTTC.

The V and J genes are TRBV2 and TRBJ1-1; a weak D match, TRBD1 (5 bases). Trimming cost V 3 bases and J 4 bases, with 12 bases left between them. Germline V gene lookup returns CDR1 SNHLY and CDR2 FYNNEI. The CDR3 sequence is 14 residues long. In DNA, the CDR3 is TGTGCCAGCAGTGACAGGGCGGGAGGCACTGAAGCTTTCTTT. It codes for CASSDRAGGTEAFF.

The chain carries TRBV27 and TRBJ2-7, with 14 bases identical to TRBD2. The trim removed 5 bases at V and 7 bases at J, leaving 7 bases unmatched. The CDR3 consists of 15 residues. Germline CDR1 reads MNHEY; CDR2 reads SMNVEV (reference sequence). CDR3 region: CASSPGLAGASEQYF. DNA for the CDR3: TGTGCCAGCAGTCCGGGACTAGCGGGGGCAAGTGAGCAGTACTTC.

The J gene is TRBJ1-1, the V gene TRBV7-9; unclear D gene. V lost 5 bases to trimming and J lost 2 bases, with 15 bases between them. The CDR3 runs 15 residues. Germline lookup yields CDR1 SEHNR and CDR2 FQNEAQ (reference sequence). CDR3 sequence: CASSPPLGLNTEAFF. The CDR3 nucleotides read TGTGCCAGCAGCCCCCCCCTCGGACTAAACACTGAAGCTTTCTTT. The full variable domain, completed using reference TRBV7-9 and TRBJ1-1, is DTGVSQNPRHKITKRGQNVTFRCDPISEHNRLYWYRQTLGQGPEFLTYFQNEAQLEKSRLLSDRFSAERPKGSFSTLEIQRTEQGDSAMYLCASSPPLGLNTEAFFGQGTRLTVV.

V gene TRBV13 combines with J gene TRBJ2-3; no reliable D call. The CDR3 runs 13 residues. The germline V and J ends were trimmed by 3 bases and 3 bases, with 7 bases remaining between them. CDR1 and CDR2 (germline): PRHDT, FYEKMQ (reference sequence). CDR3 coding DNA: TGTGCCAGCAGCTTTCTCGTGACAGATACGCAGTATTTT. Translation gives CASSFLVTDTQYF.

The chain is built from TRBV7-2 and TRBJ2-1, with D unclear. V was trimmed by 2 bases and J by 4 bases, leaving 6 bases between them. The CDR3 is 13 residues long. CDR1 and CDR2 from the germline V gene are SGHTA and FQGNSA. CDR3 DNA: TGTGCCAGCAGCTTAACCTCTTACAATGAGCAGTTCTTC. Translation: CASSLTSYNEQFF.

The chain combines TRBV27 with TRBJ2-1; 9 nucleotides agree with TRBD2. V trimming: 6 bases; J trimming: 7 bases; junction bases outside the gene matches: 10. Germline V gene data show CDR1 as MNHEY and CDR2 as SMNVEV (reference sequence). CDR3 length equals 15 residues. The CDR3 here is CASRIAGAPYNEQFF. CDR3 in DNA: TGTGCCAGCAGGATAGCGGGGGCGCCTTATAATGAGCAGTTCTTC.

As for this clone: At the DNA level, this CDR3 is encoded by other sequences in the same sample as well. The rearrangement joins TRBV2 to TRBJ2-7; 10 bases are shared with TRBD1. Germline lookup yields CDR1 SNHLY and CDR2 FYNNEI. The CDR3 spans 15 residues. V gave up 3 bases and J gave up 0 bases; unmatched junction bases: 2. The CDR3 DNA reads as TGTGCCAGCAGTGAGTGGACAGGGGGCTCCTACGAGCAGTACTTC. It yields the protein CASSEWTGGSYEQYF.

The V call is TRBV5-6, the J call TRBJ2-5, with D maybe TRBD2 (6 bases). Germline values: CDR1 SGHDT, CDR2 YYEEEE. The CDR3 is 16 residues long. Trimming removed 0 bases from V and 0 bases from J, with 12 bases in between. The CDR3 DNA follows: TGTGCCAGCAGCTTGGATAAGCGGGCCTACCAAGAGACCCAGTACTTC. Translated, it gives CASSLDKRAYQETQYF.